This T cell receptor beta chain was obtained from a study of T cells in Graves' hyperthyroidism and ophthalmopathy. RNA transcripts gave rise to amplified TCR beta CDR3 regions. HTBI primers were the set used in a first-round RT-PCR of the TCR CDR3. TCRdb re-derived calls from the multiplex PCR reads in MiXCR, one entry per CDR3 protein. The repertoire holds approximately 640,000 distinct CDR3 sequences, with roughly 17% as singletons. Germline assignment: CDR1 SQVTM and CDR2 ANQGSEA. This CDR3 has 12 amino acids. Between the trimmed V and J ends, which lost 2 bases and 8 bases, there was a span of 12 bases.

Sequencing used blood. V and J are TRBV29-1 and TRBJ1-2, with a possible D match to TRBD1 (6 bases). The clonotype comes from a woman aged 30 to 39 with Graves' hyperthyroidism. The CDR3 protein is CSVEPGEGGYTF. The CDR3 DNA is TGCAGCGTTGAACCAGGGGAAGGCGGCTACACCTTC.